This TCR beta chain was obtained from a study of T cell responses to AZD1222 COVID-19 vaccine. General observations from the study: Nearly half of spike-specific TCRs reportedly target unmutated variant regions. After the peak T cell response, and only then, were repertoires sampled.

Sequencing was performed with immunoSEQ multiplex PCR; in TCRdb, only in-frame clones are kept and a portion is missing. The repertoire has about 150,000 clones, around 89% of them found once; the top ten carry 3% to 4%. The V segment lost 5 bases and the J segment 7 bases; nucleotides outside the gene matches: 5. The CDR3 runs to 15 residues. The V gene's germline CDR1 is MNHEY and CDR2 SVGAGI. With regard to this clone: What it recognizes is unknown.

This sequence originates from an adult in good health. The V call is TRBV6-5, the J call TRBJ2-1; 13 bases fit TRBD2. The source material was peripheral blood, sampled on day 0 of MenACWY control vaccination. CDR3 residues: CASSPGLAGVNEQFF. The CDR3 DNA sequence: TGTGCCAGCAGTCCCGGACTAGCGGGGGTGAATGAGCAGTTCTTC.